This TCR beta chain was profiled in a study of technical replicates of blood from a few donors. Some clones are missing from TCRdb's copy, which holds only in-frame ones; the method was immunoSEQ multiplex PCR. Found here are fewer than 90,000 clones, roughly 93% of them singletons; the top ten hold under 0.3%. This clone was detected a few times. What was sequenced was T cells isolated from PBMCs. The receptor's source is a human donor in good health.

The CDR3 region has the DNA TGTGCCAGCAGCTTAAGAGGGATGGGTTCACCCCTCCACTTT. This translates into CASSLRGMGSPLHF. The rearrangement uses TRBV7-3 and TRBJ1-6; no clear D gene. The CDR3 is 14 amino acids. Germline CDR1 SGHTA, CDR2 FQGTGA. Trimming cost V 1 base and J 9 bases, with 10 bases left between them.